What follows is one TCR beta chain and its context. Trimming left V 0 bases short and J 0 bases short, with 10 bases between. Germline-derived CDR1 and CDR2 are SGHNT and YYREEE (reference sequence). The CDR3 loop spans 16 amino acids. This sample was taken from a study of blood T cell repertoires in COVID-19. The overall study: Acute and convalescent COVID-19 samples came from the United States, Italy and Spain. PBMCs, B-cell-depleted T cells, or T cells provided the cDNA or gDNA that made up the material.

Original methodology: Using reference gene primer amplification, nucleated cell counts were estimated. TCRdb keeps only in-frame clones here, not all; method: immunoSEQ multiplex PCR. The D gene and trimming were derived from the DNA, and the V and J assignments and clone size from that table. This sample has roughly 240,000 clones; roughly four fifths occur once, and the top ten carry roughly 4.7%. This TCR came from an older woman with acute or convalescent COVID-19. Sequenced input: peripheral blood. The V gene is TRBV5-4, the J gene TRBJ1-3, with D possibly being TRBD1 (5 bases). CDR3 protein: CASSLGPGASGNTIYF. The CDR3 DNA reads as TGTGCCAGCAGCTTGGGCCCTGGGGCCTCTGGAAACACCATATATTTT.